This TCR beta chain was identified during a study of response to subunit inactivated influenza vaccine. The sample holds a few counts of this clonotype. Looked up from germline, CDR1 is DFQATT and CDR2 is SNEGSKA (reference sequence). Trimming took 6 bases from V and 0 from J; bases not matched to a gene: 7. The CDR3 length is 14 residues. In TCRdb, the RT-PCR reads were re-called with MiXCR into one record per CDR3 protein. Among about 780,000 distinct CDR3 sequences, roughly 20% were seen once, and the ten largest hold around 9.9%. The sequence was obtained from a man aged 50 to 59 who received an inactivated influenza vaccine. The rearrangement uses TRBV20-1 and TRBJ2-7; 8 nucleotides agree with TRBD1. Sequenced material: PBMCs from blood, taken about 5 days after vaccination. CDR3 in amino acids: CSAPGQGYSYEQYF. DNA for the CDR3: TGCAGTGCACCCGGACAGGGCTACTCCTACGAGCAGTACTTC.